This entry lists 10 T cell receptor beta chains sequenced from one sample in a study of shared T cell receptors in the human thymus. TCRdb's copy holds only in-frame clones and misses some; the assay was immunoSEQ multiplex PCR. The data show about 610,000 clones, 88% seen once. The same sample was also used in a study of human thymus T cells.

The source material was thymocytes. Every receptor here comes from a boy in the first two years of life with a congenital heart defect.

The chain has TRBV7-8 and TRBJ2-3, with 7 bases lining up with TRBD1. CDR1 is SGHVS, CDR2 FQNEAQ, per germline. The CDR3 is 16 amino acids. J gave up 6 bases and V 5 bases, and 14 bases lay outside the gene matches. This CDR3 is CASSEAQGICLDTQYF. The CDR3 DNA reads as TGTGCCAGCAGCGAGGCACAGGGGATTTGTTTGGATACGCAGTATTTT.

The chain combines TRBV2 with TRBJ2-7, with 8 bases that match TRBD1. CDR1 is SNHLY and CDR2 is FYNNEI in the germline V gene. The CDR3 totals 20 residues. After removal of 2 bases from V and 4 bases from J, the junction contained 22 bases not matched to a gene. CDR3 loop: CASSESSRDRTTPRVYEQYF. The CDR3 DNA reads TGTGCCAGCAGTGAATCTTCGAGGGACAGGACTACCCCGAGGGTGTACGAGCAGTACTTC.

The chain carries TRBV28 and TRBJ1-2; D call uncertain. Per the germline V gene, CDR1 is MDHEN and CDR2 is SYDVKM. This CDR3 has 14 amino acids. V was trimmed by 6 bases and J by 0 bases, leaving 11 bases between them. CDR3 sequence: CASSPLQANYGYTF. The CDR3, as DNA: TGTGCCAGCAGCCCCCTCCAGGCTAACTATGGCTACACCTTC.

The CDR3 reads CASSPQPPGTDTQYF. The CDR3 nucleotides read TGTGCCAGCTCACCCCAGCCCCCCGGGACAGATACGCAGTATTTT. The rearrangement uses TRBV18 and TRBJ2-3; D uncertain. CDR1 is KGHSH, CDR2 LQKENI, per germline. V was clipped by 3 bases and J by 3 bases, with 13 bases between them. This CDR3 contains 15 residues.

The chain links TRBV27 to TRBJ2-7; 10 bases agree with TRBD2. Trimming cost V 5 bases and J 7 bases; bases outside gene matches: 8. Germline V gene sequence: CDR1 MNHEY, CDR2 SMNVEV (reference sequence). The CDR3 has 14 amino acids. This chain's CDR3 is CASSPGTSVGEQYF. In DNA form, the CDR3 reads TGTGCCAGCAGTCCAGGGACTAGCGTAGGTGAGCAGTACTTC.

The chain carries TRBV5-1 and TRBJ2-7, with a tentative D call TRBD1 (5 bases). Looked up from germline, CDR1 is SGHRS and CDR2 is YFSETQ. The CDR3 loop spans 14 amino acids. The V and J ends lost 4 bases and 3 bases respectively, with 14 bases between them. The CDR3 coding sequence is TGCGCCAGCAGCGTGCAGGGCCCCCTCTACGAGCAGTACTTC. Its translation is CASSVQGPLYEQYF.

This chain links TRBV28 with TRBJ2-3, with TRBD2 matching over 8 bases. Trimming cost V 10 bases and J 3 bases; bases outside gene matches: 15. This CDR3 comprises 16 residues. CDR1 and CDR2 (germline): MDHEN, SYDVKM. The CDR3 loop is CATGLAGEDVTDTQYF. CDR3 DNA sequence: TGTGCCACCGGACTAGCAGGAGAAGATGTTACAGATACGCAGTATTTT.

This clone was detected once. The chain is built from TRBV5-3 and TRBJ2-7, with D tentatively TRBD2 (5 bases). TRBV5-3 is filed as an ORF, its function uncertain. This CDR3 is 14 amino acids long. Trimming removed 6 bases from V and 0 bases from J, with 13 bases in between. The CDR3 is CARTHGGLSYEQYF. The DNA for the CDR3 is TGTGCCAGAACCCACGGCGGGCTCTCCTACGAGCAGTACTTC.

This chain joins TRBV11-2 and TRBJ2-1; TRBD1 might be the D (6 bases). Between the trimmed V and J ends, which lost 3 bases and 2 bases, there was a span of 14 bases. The germline V gene encodes CDR1 SGHAT and CDR2 FQNNGV. The CDR3 consists of 16 residues. The CDR3 loop reads CASSFRQAGPYNEQFF. In DNA, the CDR3 is TGTGCCAGCAGCTTCCGACAGGCCGGGCCCTACAATGAGCAGTTCTTC.

This chain uses TRBV1 with TRBJ2-1; no check of the table's D call, TRBD2, against the DNA was made. TRBV1 is labeled a pseudogene. This CDR3 is built from 21 residues. CDR3 DNA sequence: TGCACCAGCAGCCAAGATGCCCCGGGACTAGCGGGAGCCCAACCTCTTAATGAGCAGTTCTTC. Translated, it gives CTSSQDAPGLAGAQPLNEQFF.